This record concerns one T cell receptor (beta chain) sequence. These data belong to a study of blood T cell repertoires in COVID-19. As processed by the authors: The authors estimated nucleated cell counts from reference gene primer amplification. Clones were sequenced by immunoSEQ multiplex PCR, and TCRdb holds only the in-frame ones, with some missing. V, J and clone size are taken as reported in that table, and D and trimming were inferred from the DNA itself. Of around 130,000 clones in the sample, approximately 88% are singletons; the top ten hold approximately 2%. Germline assignment: CDR1 SQVTM and CDR2 ANQGSEA. With 8 bases clipped from V and 9 bases from J, the junction kept 7 bases outside the gene matches. The CDR3 has 11 residues.

Sequencing input: peripheral blood. The source of this sequence is a man between 65 and 80 years old with active COVID-19. The rearrangement uses TRBV29-1 and TRBJ2-5; 9 nucleotides align to TRBD2. The CDR3 region has the DNA TGCAGCTCGGGACTAGCCATGGCCCAGTACTTC. This codes for CSSGLAMAQYF.